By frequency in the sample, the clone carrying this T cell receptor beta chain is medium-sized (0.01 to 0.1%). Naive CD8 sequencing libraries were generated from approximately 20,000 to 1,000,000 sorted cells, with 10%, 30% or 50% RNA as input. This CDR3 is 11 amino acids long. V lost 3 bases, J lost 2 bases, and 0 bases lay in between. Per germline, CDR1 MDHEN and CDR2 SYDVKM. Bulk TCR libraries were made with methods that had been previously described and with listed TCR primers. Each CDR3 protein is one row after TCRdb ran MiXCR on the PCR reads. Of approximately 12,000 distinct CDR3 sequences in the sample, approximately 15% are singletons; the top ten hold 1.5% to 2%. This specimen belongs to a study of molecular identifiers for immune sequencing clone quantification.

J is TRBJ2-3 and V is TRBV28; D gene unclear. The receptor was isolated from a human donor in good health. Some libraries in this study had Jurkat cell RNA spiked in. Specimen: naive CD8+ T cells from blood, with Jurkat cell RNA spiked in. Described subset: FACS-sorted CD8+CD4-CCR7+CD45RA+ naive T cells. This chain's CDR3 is CASSFTDTQYF. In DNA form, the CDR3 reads TGTGCCAGCAGTTTCACAGATACGCAGTATTTT.